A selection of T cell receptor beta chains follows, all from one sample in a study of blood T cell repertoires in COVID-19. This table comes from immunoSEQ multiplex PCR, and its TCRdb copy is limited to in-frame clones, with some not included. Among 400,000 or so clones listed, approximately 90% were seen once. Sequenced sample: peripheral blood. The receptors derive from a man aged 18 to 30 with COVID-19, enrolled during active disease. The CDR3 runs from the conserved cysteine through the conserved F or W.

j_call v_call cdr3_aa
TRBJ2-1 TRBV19 CASTRQGSYNEQFF
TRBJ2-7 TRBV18 CASSPIGQTEPYEQYF
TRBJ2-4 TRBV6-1 CASSDRAKNIQYF
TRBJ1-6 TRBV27 CASSSNPGGINSPLHF
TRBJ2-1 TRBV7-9 CASSLGLVWNEQFF
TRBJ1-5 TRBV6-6 CASSLGTTSNQPQHF
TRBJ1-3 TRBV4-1 CASSQDHGTVSGNTIYF
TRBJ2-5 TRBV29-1 CSVLTEAETQYF
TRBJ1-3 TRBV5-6 CASSTGQGSNTIYF
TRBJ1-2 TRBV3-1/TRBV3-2 CASSHLGEGYTF
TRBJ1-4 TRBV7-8 CASKERPGQSSGWEKLFF
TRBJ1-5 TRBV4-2 CASSLDRGRDQPQHF
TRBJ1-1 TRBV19 CASRGQGGTEAFF
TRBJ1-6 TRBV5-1 CASSGDSLLTLHF
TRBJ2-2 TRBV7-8 CASSLAPGANTGELFF
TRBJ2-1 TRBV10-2 CASSGGTSGGHYEQFF
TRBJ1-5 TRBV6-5 CASSYDQGQPQHF
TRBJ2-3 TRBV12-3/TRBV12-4 CASSLGSTDTQYF
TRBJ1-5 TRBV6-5 CASSRVLGAAQHF
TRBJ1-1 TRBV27 CASSYRGNTEAFF
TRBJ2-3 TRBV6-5 CASSRAAGGADTQYF
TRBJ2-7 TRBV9 CASSVAAGPGEQYF
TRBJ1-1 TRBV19 CASNIQGAYTEAFF
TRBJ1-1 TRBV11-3 CASSPTTGRFGAFF
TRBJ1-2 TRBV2 CASRLAGAGGYTF
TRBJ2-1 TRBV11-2 CASSLLAGGPGNEQFF
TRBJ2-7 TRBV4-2 CASSQVGPGTGIAYEQYF
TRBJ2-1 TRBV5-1 CASSKGLASYNEQFF